The rows below give T cell receptor beta chains drawn from one sample of a study of cytomegalovirus exposure and HLA in healthy donors. The protocol was immunoSEQ multiplex PCR, while the TCRdb copy is restricted to in-frame clones and leaves out a portion. The table lists approximately 110,000 clones, 60% to 75% of them singletons. The sequenced material came from PBMCs. Receptors were obtained from a man aged 35 to 55 in good health and CMV-seropositive. Both conserved end residues are part of each CDR3. A D gene is named only where the DNA matches it firmly. Clone size, where shown, is once, few, many, or a class for clones that have expanded.

clone_size j_call v_call d_call cdr3_nt cdr3_aa
few TRBJ2-1 TRBV7-6 TRBD2 TGTGCCAGCAGCTTAGTTCCCTACCTAGCGGAGGAGCAGTTCTTC CASSLVPYLAEEQFF
- TRBJ2-6 TRBV30 - TGTGCCTGGAGTCTGGCCGGGGCCAACGTCCTGACTTTC CAWSLAGANVLTF
- TRBJ2-1 TRBV5-1 - TGCGCCAGCAGCTTACTGACAGGCGCCCATGAGCAGTTCTTC CASSLLTGAHEQFF
- TRBJ2-2 TRBV7-3 TRBD1 TGTGCCAGCAGCTCCCGGGACAGATACACCGGGGAGCTGTTTTTT CASSSRDRYTGELFF
- TRBJ2-2 TRBV30 TRBD1 TGTGCCTGCCGGACAGGGGGTGGCACCGGGGAGCTGTTTTTT CACRTGGGTGELFF
- TRBJ1-1 TRBV29-1 - TGCAGCGGGGCGACGGCGAACACTGAAGCTTTCTTT CSGATANTEAFF
- TRBJ1-1 TRBV5-6 - TGTGCCAGCAGCCTCAGAGGGGGTGGGGCTTTCTTT CASSLRGGGAFF
- TRBJ1-5 TRBV15 TRBD1 TGTGCCACCAGCCGACAGGGGGCCAGCAATCAGCCCCAGCATTTT CATSRQGASNQPQHF
once TRBJ2-7 TRBV9 TRBD2 TGTGCCAGCAGCGTAAGCTTAGCGGGTAGGGAGCAGTACTTC CASSVSLAGREQYF
- TRBJ2-3 TRBV9 TRBD2 TGTGCCAGCAGTGAGTCACTAGCGGTCGGCACGCAGTATTTT CASSESLAVGTQYF
- TRBJ2-1 TRBV27 TRBD2 TGTGCCAGCAGTTTATTCCCTGCGGGAGCCCACAATGAGCAGTTCTTC CASSLFPAGAHNEQFF
- TRBJ2-7 TRBV27 - TGTGCCAGCAGTTCTAAAACCGGGAGTTCCTACGAGCAGTACTTC CASSSKTGSSYEQYF
- TRBJ1-6 TRBV6-5 - TGTGCCAGCAGTCCCAGGGGCACTAATTCACCCCTCCACTTT CASSPRGTNSPLHF
- TRBJ2-7 TRBV28 TRBD2 TGTGCCAGCAGAGCGGGAGGGCAGGGGGAGCAGTACTTC CASRAGGQGEQYF
many TRBJ2-1 TRBV5-1 - TGCGCCAGCAGCCCCGACAATGAGCAGTTCTTC CASSPDNEQFF
once TRBJ2-7 TRBV10-3 - TGTGCCATCAGTGAGTCGCGGGTTATCTCCTACGAGCAGTACTTC CAISESRVISYEQYF
- TRBJ2-1 TRBV11-3 - TGTGCCAGCAGCCTCATGGGGCTAGAAAACAATGAGCAGTTCTTC CASSLMGLENNEQFF
- TRBJ1-1 TRBV19 TRBD1 TGTGCCAGTAGTGCCCGGGACAGGGAGAACACTGAAGCTTTCTTT CASSARDRENTEAFF
- TRBJ1-5 TRBV4-2 - TGTGCCAGCAGCCAAGAAAAGCAGGGCCTTTATAGCAATCAGCCCCAGCATTTT CASSQEKQGLYSNQPQHF
- TRBJ2-3 TRBV4-1 TRBD2 TGCGCCAGCAGAGGGGAGGGTCTAGCAACAGATACGCAGTATTTT CASRGEGLATDTQYF
- TRBJ2-3 TRBV2 - TGTGCCAGCAGGGAAACGGGATACACAGATACGCAGTATTTT CASRETGYTDTQYF
- TRBJ2-2 TRBV9 - TGTGCCAGCAGCTCGGGAACGTACGGGGAGCTGTTTTTT CASSSGTYGELFF
- TRBJ2-7 TRBV28 TRBD2 TGTGCCAGCAGTCTAAGGACTAGCGGGTTCTACGAGCAGTACTTC CASSLRTSGFYEQYF
- TRBJ1-2 TRBV7-2 TRBD1 TGTGCCAGCAGCTTGGGAGACAGGGCTCACTATGGCTACACCTTC CASSLGDRAHYGYTF
few TRBJ1-3 TRBV6-5 TRBD1 TGTGCCAGCAGTTATAACGACAGGGCCGGAAACACCATATATTTT CASSYNDRAGNTIYF
- TRBJ2-2 TRBV9 - TGTGCCAGCAGCGTAGCTTTCAGGAACACCGGGGAGCTGTTTTTT CASSVAFRNTGELFF
- TRBJ1-2 TRBV19 - TGTGCCAGTAGTAGAACGGGTGCTGCGCGGGGCTACACCTTC CASSRTGAARGYTF
- TRBJ2-5 TRBV7-3 TRBD2 TGTGCCAGCAGCAATAGCGGGAGGGCCCGAGGAGAGACCCAGTACTTC CASSNSGRARGETQYF
- TRBJ1-4 TRBV19 TRBD1 TGTGCCAGTAGTCCCCGGACAGGTGGGGAAAAACTGTTTTTT CASSPRTGGEKLFF
- TRBJ2-3 TRBV7-3 TRBD2 TGTGCCAGCAGCCATCCTAGCGGGAGCTCTCCAGATACGCAGTATTTT CASSHPSGSSPDTQYF
- TRBJ2-1 TRBV2 TRBD2 TGTGCCAGCAGGTTTCTAGCGGGGTCCTACAATGAGCAGTTCTTC CASRFLAGSYNEQFF
- TRBJ2-1 TRBV6-1 - TGTGCCAGCTGGTATAGAAATGAGCAGTTCTTC CASWYRNEQFF
few TRBJ2-5 TRBV30 - TGTGCCTGGAGTGTACAGATCCAAGAGACCCAGTACTTC CAWSVQIQETQYF
- TRBJ2-7 TRBV19 - TGTGCCTGCGGGGCGTCTTCCTACGAGCAGTACTTC CACGASSYEQYF
- TRBJ2-7 TRBV5-8 TRBD2 TGTGCCAGCAGTCTCCAACTGGGGGGAGGGCCTGGCGAGCAGTACTTC CASSLQLGGGPGEQYF
medium-sized TRBJ2-1 TRBV6-7 TRBD1 TGTGCCAGCAGGACCCGGACAGGGACGGGATCTGAGCAGTTCTTC CASRTRTGTGSEQFF
once TRBJ2-7 TRBV6-5 TRBD1 TGTGCCAGCAGTTACTTACAGGGGAGAGAGCAGTACTTC CASSYLQGREQYF
- TRBJ1-3 TRBV15 TRBD1 TGTGCCACCAGCAGAGGACAGGGGATATCTGGAAACACCATATATTTT CATSRGQGISGNTIYF
- TRBJ2-1 TRBV2 TRBD2 TGTGCCAGCCACTGGACTAGCGGGAACGGGGAGCAGTTCTTC CASHWTSGNGEQFF
- TRBJ2-2 TRBV7-9 TRBD1 TGTTCCAGCAGCGACGGGACAGCCGGGGAGCTGTTTTTT CSSSDGTAGELFF
- TRBJ2-1 TRBV4-2 TRBD2 TGTGCCAGCAGCCAAGATCTCCCTAGCGGGAGACCCTACCCCTACAATGAGCAGTTCTTC CASSQDLPSGRPYPYNEQFF
- TRBJ2-3 TRBV29-1 TRBD2 TGCAGCTCCGAGGGGTCGAGCGGGAGGTCCACAGATACGCAGTATTTT CSSEGSSGRSTDTQYF
few TRBJ1-2 TRBV5-1 TRBD1 TGCGCCAGCAGGCGGACAGGGGACGGCTACACCTTC CASRRTGDGYTF
- TRBJ1-1 TRBV6-5 - TGTGCCAGCATTCTAGACAGGCACCGTCATGAAGCTTTCTTT CASILDRHRHEAFF
- TRBJ2-5 TRBV6-1 - TGTGCCAGCAGTGAAGGCGGGGGCGCTGGAGAGACCCAGTACTTC CASSEGGGAGETQYF
- TRBJ2-3 TRBV6-1 TRBD2 TGTGCCAGCAGTGATCGGACTAGCGGGACTCACCCGACGGATACGCAGTATTTT CASSDRTSGTHPTDTQYF
- TRBJ2-2 TRBV7-9 TRBD2 TGTGCCAGCAGCTTAAATTCGGGCGGGAGACCGTTTTTT CASSLNSGGRPFF
- TRBJ1-5 TRBV9 TRBD1 TGTGCCAGCAGCGCGGACAGGGTGGGTCCCCAGCATTTT CASSADRVGPQHF